The 13 T cell receptor beta chains below come from one sample, sequenced in a study of blood T cell repertoires in COVID-19. Assay: immunoSEQ multiplex PCR; the TCRdb copy retains only in-frame clones and omits some. The sample holds 150,000 to 180,000 clones, roughly 80% seen once. Sequenced sample: peripheral blood. These receptors originate from a woman in her fifties or sixties with acute or convalescent COVID-19.

The chain joins TRBV28 to TRBJ1-3, with D uncertain. Germline CDR1 MDHEN, CDR2 SYDVKM. CDR3 length: 15 residues. Trimming pared 6 bases from V and 0 bases from J, leaving 12 bases between. CDR3 nucleotides: TGTGCCAGCAGCCCGGCGGGTAGCTCTGGAAACACCATATATTTT. It translates to CASSPAGSSGNTIYF.

The rearrangement uses TRBV5-1 and TRBJ2-2; TRBD1 aligns across 8 bases. Looked up from germline, CDR1 is SGHRS and CDR2 is YFSETQ. The CDR3 is made up of 15 amino acids. The V and J ends lost 0 bases and 7 bases, in that order; junction bases with no gene match: 5. The CDR3 region has the DNA TGCGCCAGCAGCTTGGAGGCAGGGGGCAGCGGGGAGCTGTTTTTT. Translating gives CASSLEAGGSGELFF.

With regard to this clone: The sample carries other DNA sequences with the same CDR3. V is TRBV28 and J is TRBJ1-4; 10 bases line up with TRBD1. Trimming took 6 bases from V and 8 from J; bases not matched to a gene: 6. Per the germline V gene, CDR1 is MDHEN and CDR2 is SYDVKM. The CDR3 has 14 amino acids. This chain's CDR3 is CASSRGQGREKLFF. CDR3 sequence (DNA): TGTGCCAGCAGCCGGGGACAGGGGCGAGAAAAACTGTTTTTT. The full variable domain, with the rest looked up from reference TRBV28 and TRBJ1-4, is DVKVTQSSRYLVKRTGEKVFLECVQDMDHENMFWYRQDPGLGLRLIYFSYDVKMKEKGDIPEGYSVSREKKERFSLILESASTNQTSMYLCASSRGQGREKLFFGSGTQLSVL.

The rearrangement joins TRBV7-9 to TRBJ1-1; 8 nucleotides line up with TRBD1. Germline CDR1 is SEHNR and CDR2 is FQNEAQ (reference sequence). The V gene end was trimmed by 5 bases and the J gene end by 5 bases; junction bases not matched to a gene: 10. The CDR3 length is 15 residues. CDR3 amino acids: CASSPWTGLRTEAFF. In nucleotides, the CDR3 is TGTGCCAGCAGCCCATGGACAGGGTTGAGGACTGAAGCTTTCTTT.

V and J are TRBV2 and TRBJ2-2; possible D gene TRBD1, 6 bases. CDR1 and CDR2 (germline): SNHLY, FYNNEI. V was trimmed by 6 bases and J by 1 base, leaving 9 bases between them. The CDR3 is 14 amino acids. CDR3 residues: CASSRQVNTGELFF. The DNA of the CDR3 is TGTGCCAGCAGCAGACAGGTGAACACCGGGGAGCTGTTTTTT.

This sequence joins TRBV29-1 and TRBJ1-2; tentative D call: TRBD1 (5 bases). Germline assignment: CDR1 SQVTM and CDR2 ANQGSEA. CDR3 length: 13 amino acids. V was shortened by 5 bases and J by 8 bases, with 18 bases between the two germline ends. CDR3 region: CSVKEGGGDGYTF. The CDR3 bases are TGCAGCGTTAAGGAGGGTGGCGGGGACGGCTACACCTTC.

This clone was recorded many times. The V gene is TRBV4-1, the J gene TRBJ2-1; TRBD2 matches at 11 bases. CDR3 size: 18 residues. J gave up 4 bases and V 4 bases, and 12 bases lay outside the gene matches. Germline values: CDR1 MGHRA, CDR2 YSYEKL. The CDR3 here is CASSPNPPGTSGYNEQFF. The CDR3 DNA reads TGCGCCAGCAGCCCAAACCCCCCCGGGACTAGCGGATACAATGAGCAGTTCTTC.

The rearrangement uses TRBV11-2 and TRBJ2-3, with TRBD2 matching over 7 bases. The CDR3 sequence is 15 residues long. Germline CDR1 and CDR2: SGHAT and FQNNGV. V trimming: 3 bases; J trimming: 4 bases; junction bases outside the gene matches: 7. As DNA, the CDR3 is TGTGCCAGCAGCTTTACCCCGGGGGGTGCAGATACGCAGTATTTT. It specifies CASSFTPGGADTQYF.

V gene TRBV4-2 combines with J gene TRBJ2-1, with 8 bases lining up with TRBD1. The CDR3 totals 14 residues. V shed 3 bases and J 6 bases; nucleotides not matched to a gene: 4. Germline-derived CDR1 and CDR2 are LGHNA and YNFKEQ. The CDR3 DNA follows: TGTGCCAGCAGCCAGGATGGGACAGGCAATGAGCAGTTCTTC. Translation: CASSQDGTGNEQFF.

CDR3 protein: CASSLVGGGWYNEQFF. In DNA form, the CDR3 reads TGTGCCAGCAGCTTAGTGGGCGGGGGTTGGTACAATGAGCAGTTCTTC. The chain has TRBV7-2 and TRBJ2-1; 7 bases match TRBD2. This CDR3 spans 16 amino acids. The ends lost 1 base at V and 4 bases at J; junction bases unmatched: 7. Germline CDR1 SGHTA, CDR2 FQGNSA.

The chain is built from TRBV10-1 and TRBJ2-7, with D possibly being TRBD1 (6 bases). Germline assignment: CDR1 WNHNN and CDR2 SYGVQD (reference sequence). CDR3 length: 13 residues. V lost 3 bases and J lost 5, with 11 bases in between. The CDR3 DNA reads as TGCGCCAGCAGTGACTGGGCAGGGGACGAGCAGTACTTC. Amino acid sequence: CASSDWAGDEQYF.

The chain couples TRBV3-1 (or the pseudogene TRBV3-2) to TRBJ1-6; D might be TRBD1 (5 bases). Germline values: CDR1 LGHDT, CDR2 YNNKEL (reference sequence). This CDR3 comprises 15 residues. The V end was cut by 4 bases, the J end by 3 bases, with 10 bases between. For the CDR3, the DNA is TGTGCCAGCAGCCCGATGGGGGGCTATAATTCACCCCTCCACTTT. This gives the protein CASSPMGGYNSPLHF.

The J gene is TRBJ2-1, the V gene TRBV7-2; TRBD2 agrees at 10 bases. The CDR3 is made up of 15 amino acids. V gave up 10 bases and J gave up 3 bases; unmatched junction bases: 9. Germline V gene lookup returns CDR1 SGHTA and CDR2 FQGNSA. The CDR3: CATARAGGDYNEQFF. The DNA for the CDR3 is TGTGCCACCGCTCGAGCGGGGGGGGACTACAATGAGCAGTTCTTC. Variable domain in full (rest from reference TRBV7-2 and TRBJ2-1): GAGVSQSPSNKVTEKGKDVELRCDPISGHTALYWYRQSLGQGLEFLIYFQGNSAPDKSGLPSDRFSAERTGGSVSTLTIQRTQQEDSAVYLCATARAGGDYNEQFFGPGTRLTVL.